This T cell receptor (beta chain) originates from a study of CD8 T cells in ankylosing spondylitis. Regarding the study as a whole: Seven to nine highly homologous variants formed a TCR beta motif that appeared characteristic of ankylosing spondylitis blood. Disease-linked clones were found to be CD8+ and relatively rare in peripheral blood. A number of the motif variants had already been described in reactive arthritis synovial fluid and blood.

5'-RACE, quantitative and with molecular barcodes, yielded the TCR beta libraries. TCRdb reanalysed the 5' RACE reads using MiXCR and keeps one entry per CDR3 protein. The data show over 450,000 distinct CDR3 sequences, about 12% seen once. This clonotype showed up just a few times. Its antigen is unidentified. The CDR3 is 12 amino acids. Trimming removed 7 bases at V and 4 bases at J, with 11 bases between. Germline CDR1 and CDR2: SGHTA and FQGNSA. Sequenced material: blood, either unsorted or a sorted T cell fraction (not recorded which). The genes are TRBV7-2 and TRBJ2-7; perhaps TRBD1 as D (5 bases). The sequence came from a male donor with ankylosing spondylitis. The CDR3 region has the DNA TGTGCCAGCAACAACCAGGGTTACGAGCAGTACTTC. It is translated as CASNNQGYEQYF.